This T cell receptor (beta chain) originates from a study of CD8 T cells in ankylosing spondylitis. Regarding the study as a whole: What appeared characteristic of ankylosing spondylitis blood was a TCR beta motif of eight highly homologous variants.

Each CDR3 protein is one row after TCRdb ran MiXCR on the 5' RACE reads. This table holds 700,000 or so distinct CDR3 sequences, roughly 19% found once. The junction had 9 bases not matched to a gene; V was cut back by 6 bases and J by 5 bases. The CDR3 is made up of 13 amino acids. Germline CDR1 and CDR2: DFQATT and SNEGSKA (reference sequence). This clonotype was counted only a few times. Its antigen is undetermined. The sequence was collected from a male donor with ankylosing spondylitis. The gene calls are TRBV20-1 and TRBJ2-5; 7 nucleotides line up with TRBD1. Material: blood, either unsorted or a sorted T cell fraction (not recorded which). The CDR3 protein is CSARHRGSETQYF. DNA for the CDR3: TGCAGTGCACGTCACAGGGGTTCTGAGACCCAGTACTTC.